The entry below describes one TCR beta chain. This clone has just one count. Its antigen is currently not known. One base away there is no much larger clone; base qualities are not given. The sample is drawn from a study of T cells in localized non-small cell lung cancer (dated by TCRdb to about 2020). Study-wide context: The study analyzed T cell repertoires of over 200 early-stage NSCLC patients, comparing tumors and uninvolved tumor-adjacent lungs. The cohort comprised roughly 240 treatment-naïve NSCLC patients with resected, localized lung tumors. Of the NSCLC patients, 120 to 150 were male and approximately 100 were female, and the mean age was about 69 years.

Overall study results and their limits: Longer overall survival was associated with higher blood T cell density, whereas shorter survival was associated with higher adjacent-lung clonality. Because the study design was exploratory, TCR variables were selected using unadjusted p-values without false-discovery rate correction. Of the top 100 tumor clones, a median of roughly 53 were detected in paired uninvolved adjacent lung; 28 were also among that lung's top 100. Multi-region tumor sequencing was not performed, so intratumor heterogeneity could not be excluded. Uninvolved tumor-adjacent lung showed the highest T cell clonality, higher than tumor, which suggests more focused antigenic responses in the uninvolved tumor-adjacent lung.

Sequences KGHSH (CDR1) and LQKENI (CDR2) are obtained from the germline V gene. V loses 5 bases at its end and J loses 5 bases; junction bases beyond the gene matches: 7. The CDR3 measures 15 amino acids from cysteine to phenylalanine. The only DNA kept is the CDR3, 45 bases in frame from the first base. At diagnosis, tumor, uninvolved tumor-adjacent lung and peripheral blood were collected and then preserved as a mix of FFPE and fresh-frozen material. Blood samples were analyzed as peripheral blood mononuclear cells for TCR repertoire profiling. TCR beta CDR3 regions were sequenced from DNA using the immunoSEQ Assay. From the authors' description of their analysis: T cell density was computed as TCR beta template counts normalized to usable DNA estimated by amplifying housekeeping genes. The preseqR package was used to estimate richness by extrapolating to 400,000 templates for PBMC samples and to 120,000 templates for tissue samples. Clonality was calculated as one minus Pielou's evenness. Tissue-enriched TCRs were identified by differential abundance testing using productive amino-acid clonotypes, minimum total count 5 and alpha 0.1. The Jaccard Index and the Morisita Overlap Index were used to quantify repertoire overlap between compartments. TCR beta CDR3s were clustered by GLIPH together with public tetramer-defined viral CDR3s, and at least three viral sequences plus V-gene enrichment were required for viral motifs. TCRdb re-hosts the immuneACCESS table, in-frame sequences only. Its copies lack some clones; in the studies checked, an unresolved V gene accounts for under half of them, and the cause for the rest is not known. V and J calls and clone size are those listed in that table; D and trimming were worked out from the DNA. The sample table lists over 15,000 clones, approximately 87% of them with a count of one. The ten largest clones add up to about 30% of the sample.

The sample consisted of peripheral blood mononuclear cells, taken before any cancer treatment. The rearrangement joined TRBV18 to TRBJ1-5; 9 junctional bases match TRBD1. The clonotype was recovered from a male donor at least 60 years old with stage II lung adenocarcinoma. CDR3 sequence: CASSFSRTGDQPQHF. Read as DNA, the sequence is TGTGCCAGCTCATTTTCTCGGACAGGGGATCAGCCCCAGCATTTT.